The clone carrying this TCR beta chain came up many times. This specimen belongs to a study of T cells in Graves' hyperthyroidism and ophthalmopathy. Researchers amplified the TCR beta CDR3 regions from RNA transcripts. HTBI primers drove first-round RT-PCR of the TCR CDR3. One entry per CDR3 protein results from TCRdb running MiXCR on the multiplex PCR reads. The data contain 130,000 to 150,000 distinct CDR3 sequences, approximately 20% of them singletons. Material for sequencing was blood. This receptor was obtained from a woman between 45 and 65 years old with Graves' hyperthyroidism that later progressed to Graves' ophthalmopathy.

The CDR3: CASRHSGGKETQYF. CDR3 DNA: TGTGCCAGCAGACACAGCGGGGGCAAAGAGACCCAGTACTTC. The chain couples TRBV3-1 to TRBJ2-5, with TRBD2 matching 8 bases. Germline V CDR1 and CDR2: LGHDT, YNNKEL (reference sequence). This CDR3 region has 14 residues. The V segment lost 6 bases and the J segment 3 bases; nucleotides outside the gene matches: 6.